In this sample, the clone carrying this TCR beta chain turned up a few times. Its antigen is not known. The data stem from a study of T-cell memory formation after mild COVID-19. The study's findings and limits: Mostly located in CM and EM were contracting CD4+ clones, with contracting CD8+ clones located in EMRA.

With 5 bases removed from V and 2 bases from J, the gap between germline ends came to 15 bases. This CDR3 has 15 amino acids. Germline assignment: CDR1 LNHNV and CDR2 YYDKDF (reference sequence). TCRdb ran MiXCR on the 5' RACE reads and lists one entry per CDR3 protein. This table holds 300,000 to 400,000 distinct CDR3 sequences, around a fifth found once. The chain employs TRBV15 and TRBJ1-1; D is ambiguous. The origin of this receptor is an adult woman who had mild COVID-19 (a few samples of this study predate the infection). Cell type and time point are not known. Sequencing input: PBMCs or a T cell subset sorted from them (not recorded which). The CDR3 reads CATSSLQQINTEAFF. The CDR3 DNA sequence: TGTGCCACCAGCTCGCTCCAACAAATAAACACTGAAGCTTTCTTT.